This entry is about one T cell receptor beta chain. TCRdb's copy holds only in-frame clones and misses some; the assay was immunoSEQ multiplex PCR. Of under 85,000 clones in the sample, around 91% are singletons; the top ten hold 4% to 6.5%. These data originate in a study of blood T cell repertoires in COVID-19. Study-wide background: PBMCs, B-cell-depleted T cells, or T cells were the source of the cDNA or gDNA that made up the material.

This CDR3 contains 14 residues. Germline assignment: CDR1 SNHLY and CDR2 FYNNEI. V was pared by 5 bases and J by 7 bases, with 7 bases of the junction left unmatched. The TCR originated in a man aged 50 to 60 with acute or convalescent COVID-19. The J gene is TRBJ1-4, the V gene TRBV2; 7 positions match TRBD1. The sample comprised peripheral blood. The CDR3 loop is CASSKTGWGEKLFF. As DNA, the CDR3 is TGTGCCAGCAGTAAGACAGGGTGGGGTGAAAAACTGTTTTTT.